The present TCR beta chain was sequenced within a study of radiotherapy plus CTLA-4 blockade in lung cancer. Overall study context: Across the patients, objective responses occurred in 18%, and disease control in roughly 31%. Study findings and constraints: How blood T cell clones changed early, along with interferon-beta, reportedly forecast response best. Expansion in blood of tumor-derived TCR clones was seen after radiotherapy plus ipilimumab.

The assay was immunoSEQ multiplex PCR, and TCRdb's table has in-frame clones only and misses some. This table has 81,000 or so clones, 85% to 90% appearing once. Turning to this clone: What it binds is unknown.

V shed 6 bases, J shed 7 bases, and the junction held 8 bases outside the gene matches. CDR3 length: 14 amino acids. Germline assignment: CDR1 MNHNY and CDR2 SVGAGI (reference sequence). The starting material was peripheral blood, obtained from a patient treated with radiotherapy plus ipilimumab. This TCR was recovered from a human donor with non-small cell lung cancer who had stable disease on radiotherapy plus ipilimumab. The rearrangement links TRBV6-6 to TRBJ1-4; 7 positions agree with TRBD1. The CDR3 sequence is CASRLGQLGEKLFF. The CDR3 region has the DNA TGTGCCAGCAGATTGGGACAGTTAGGTGAAAAACTGTTTTTT.